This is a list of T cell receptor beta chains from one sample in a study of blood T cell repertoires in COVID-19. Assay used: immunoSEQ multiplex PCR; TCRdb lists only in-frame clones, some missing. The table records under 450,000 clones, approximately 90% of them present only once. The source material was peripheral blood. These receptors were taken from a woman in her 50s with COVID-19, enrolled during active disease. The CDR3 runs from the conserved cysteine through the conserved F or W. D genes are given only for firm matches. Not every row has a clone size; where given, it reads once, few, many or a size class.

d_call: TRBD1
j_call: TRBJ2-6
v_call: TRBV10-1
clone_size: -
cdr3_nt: TGCGCCAGCAGTGAGCCGGGACAGGGAAACTCTGGGGCCAACGTCCTGACTTTC
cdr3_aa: CASSEPGQGNSGANVLTF

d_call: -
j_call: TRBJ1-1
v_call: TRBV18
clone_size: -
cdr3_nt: TGTGCCAGCTCACCAAGGCAGGGAAATTCGAACACTGAAGCTTTCTTT
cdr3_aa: CASSPRQGNSNTEAFF

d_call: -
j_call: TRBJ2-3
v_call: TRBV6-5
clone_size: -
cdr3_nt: TGTGCCAGCCGAAGCTCTAGCACAGATACGCAGTATTTT
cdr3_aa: CASRSSSTDTQYF

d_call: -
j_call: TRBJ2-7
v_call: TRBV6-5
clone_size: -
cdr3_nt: TGTGCCAGCAGTTCCCCTAGCTTGTCCTACGAGCAGTACTTC
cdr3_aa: CASSSPSLSYEQYF

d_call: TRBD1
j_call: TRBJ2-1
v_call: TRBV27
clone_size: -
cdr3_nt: TGTGCCAGCAGCCGGGACAGGGTTGCAGGGCCTGAGCAGTTCTTC
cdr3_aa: CASSRDRVAGPEQFF

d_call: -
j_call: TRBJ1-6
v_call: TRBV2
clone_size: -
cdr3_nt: TGTGCCAGCAGTCGGGGGGCTAATTCACCCCTCCACTTT
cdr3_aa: CASSRGANSPLHF

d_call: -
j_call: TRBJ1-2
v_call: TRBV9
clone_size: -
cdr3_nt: TGTGCCAGCGGGCCGGGTGGGGACACTAACTATGGCTACACCTTC
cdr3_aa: CASGPGGDTNYGYTF

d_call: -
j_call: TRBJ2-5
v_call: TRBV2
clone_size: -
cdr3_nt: TGTGCCAGCAGGGGGAGCCTAGCCCAAGAGACCCAGTACTTC
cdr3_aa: CASRGSLAQETQYF

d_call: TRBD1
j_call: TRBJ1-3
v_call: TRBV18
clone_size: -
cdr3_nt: TGTGCCAGCTCGCTCGACAGGGCTGGAAACACCATATATTTT
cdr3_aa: CASSLDRAGNTIYF

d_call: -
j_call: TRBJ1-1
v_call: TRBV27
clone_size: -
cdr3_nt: TGTGCCAGCACTTCGAAATCGGGAAGAGCTTTCTTT
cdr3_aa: CASTSKSGRAFF

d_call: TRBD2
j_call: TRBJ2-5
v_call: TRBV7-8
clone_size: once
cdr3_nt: TGTGCCAGCAGCTTAGATCGACTAGCGGGGCACGAGACCCAGTACTTC
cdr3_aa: CASSLDRLAGHETQYF

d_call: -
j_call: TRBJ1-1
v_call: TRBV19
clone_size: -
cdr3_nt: TGTGCCAGTAGTATTATGGCGGTGAACACTGAAGCTTTCTTT
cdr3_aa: CASSIMAVNTEAFF

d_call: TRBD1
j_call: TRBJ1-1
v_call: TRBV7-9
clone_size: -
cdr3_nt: TGTGCCAGCAGCTCGCCAGGGGGGTCTGAAGCTTTCTTT
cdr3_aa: CASSSPGGSEAFF

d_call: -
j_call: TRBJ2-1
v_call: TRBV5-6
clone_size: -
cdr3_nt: TGTGCCAGCAAGCTTGAGGTTGGACTATCCAATGAGCAGTTCTTC
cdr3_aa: CASKLEVGLSNEQFF

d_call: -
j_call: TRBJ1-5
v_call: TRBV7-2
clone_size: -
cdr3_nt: TGTGCCAGCAGCCCCACTCGACAGCCCCAGCATTTT
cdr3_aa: CASSPTRQPQHF

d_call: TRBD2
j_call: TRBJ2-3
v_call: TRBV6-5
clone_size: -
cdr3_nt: TGTGCCAGTACTCGAGCGGGGGGGCCGGATACGCAGTATTTT
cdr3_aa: CASTRAGGPDTQYF

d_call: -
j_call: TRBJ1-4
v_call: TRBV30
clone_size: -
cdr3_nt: TGTGCCTGGAGTGTGGGGCCCGGGGGACTGTTTTTT
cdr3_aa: CAWSVGPGGLFF

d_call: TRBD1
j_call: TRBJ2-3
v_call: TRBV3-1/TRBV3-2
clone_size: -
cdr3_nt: TGTGCCAGCAGCCTGGGACAGCCACAAGGGGATACGCAGTATTTT
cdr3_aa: CASSLGQPQGDTQYF

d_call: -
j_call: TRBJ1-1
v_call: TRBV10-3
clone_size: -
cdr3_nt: TGTGCCATCAGTGACAGAACGAACACTGAAGCTTTCTTT
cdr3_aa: CAISDRTNTEAFF

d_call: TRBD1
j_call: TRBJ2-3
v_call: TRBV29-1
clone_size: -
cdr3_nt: TGCAGCTGGGGGACAGGGGGCTCGTTGATGACAGATACGCAGTATTTT
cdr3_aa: CSWGTGGSLMTDTQYF

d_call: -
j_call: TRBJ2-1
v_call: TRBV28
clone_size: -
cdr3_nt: TGTGCCAGCAGTTTGAGGGTCTCCTACAATGAGCAGTTCTTC
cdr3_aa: CASSLRVSYNEQFF

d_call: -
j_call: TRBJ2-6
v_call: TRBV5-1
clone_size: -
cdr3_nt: TGCGCCAGCAGCGTGGGCAGCAAGTGGGCCTCTGGGGCCAACGTCCTGACTTTC
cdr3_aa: CASSVGSKWASGANVLTF

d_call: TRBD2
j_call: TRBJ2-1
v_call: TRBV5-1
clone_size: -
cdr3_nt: TGCGCCAGCAGCTTAGGGTTGTCTAGCGGGGGGGCTAATGAGCAGTTCTTC
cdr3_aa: CASSLGLSSGGANEQFF

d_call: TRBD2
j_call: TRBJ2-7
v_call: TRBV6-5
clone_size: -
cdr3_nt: TGTGCCAGCAGTTATAGCGGGGGATCCTACGAGCAGTACTTC
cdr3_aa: CASSYSGGSYEQYF

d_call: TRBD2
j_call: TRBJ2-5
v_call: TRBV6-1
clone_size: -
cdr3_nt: TGTGCCAGCAGTGAAGTGGGGGGGGGCCAAGAGACCCAGTACTTC
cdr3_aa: CASSEVGGGQETQYF

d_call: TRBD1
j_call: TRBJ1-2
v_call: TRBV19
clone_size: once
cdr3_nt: TGTGCCAGTACGTTACAGGGGGCGCAAGGCTACACCTTC
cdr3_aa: CASTLQGAQGYTF

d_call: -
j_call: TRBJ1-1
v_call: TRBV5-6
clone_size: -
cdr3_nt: TGTGCCAGCAGCTCTGGACAGTCCTTGAACACTGAAGCTTTCTTT
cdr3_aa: CASSSGQSLNTEAFF

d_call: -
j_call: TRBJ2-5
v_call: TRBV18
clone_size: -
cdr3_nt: TGTGCCAGCTCACCCTTGACAGGAGACCGAGAGACCCAGTACTTC
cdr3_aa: CASSPLTGDRETQYF

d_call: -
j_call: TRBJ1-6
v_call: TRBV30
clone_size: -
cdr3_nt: TGTGCCTGGATTTCCAGGGCCTTACGGAATTCACCCCTCCACTTT
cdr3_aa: CAWISRALRNSPLHF

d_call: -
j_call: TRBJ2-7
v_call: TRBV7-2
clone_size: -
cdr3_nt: TGTGCCAGCAGCTTAATGGAGGTGGGTGAGCAGTACTTC
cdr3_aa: CASSLMEVGEQYF